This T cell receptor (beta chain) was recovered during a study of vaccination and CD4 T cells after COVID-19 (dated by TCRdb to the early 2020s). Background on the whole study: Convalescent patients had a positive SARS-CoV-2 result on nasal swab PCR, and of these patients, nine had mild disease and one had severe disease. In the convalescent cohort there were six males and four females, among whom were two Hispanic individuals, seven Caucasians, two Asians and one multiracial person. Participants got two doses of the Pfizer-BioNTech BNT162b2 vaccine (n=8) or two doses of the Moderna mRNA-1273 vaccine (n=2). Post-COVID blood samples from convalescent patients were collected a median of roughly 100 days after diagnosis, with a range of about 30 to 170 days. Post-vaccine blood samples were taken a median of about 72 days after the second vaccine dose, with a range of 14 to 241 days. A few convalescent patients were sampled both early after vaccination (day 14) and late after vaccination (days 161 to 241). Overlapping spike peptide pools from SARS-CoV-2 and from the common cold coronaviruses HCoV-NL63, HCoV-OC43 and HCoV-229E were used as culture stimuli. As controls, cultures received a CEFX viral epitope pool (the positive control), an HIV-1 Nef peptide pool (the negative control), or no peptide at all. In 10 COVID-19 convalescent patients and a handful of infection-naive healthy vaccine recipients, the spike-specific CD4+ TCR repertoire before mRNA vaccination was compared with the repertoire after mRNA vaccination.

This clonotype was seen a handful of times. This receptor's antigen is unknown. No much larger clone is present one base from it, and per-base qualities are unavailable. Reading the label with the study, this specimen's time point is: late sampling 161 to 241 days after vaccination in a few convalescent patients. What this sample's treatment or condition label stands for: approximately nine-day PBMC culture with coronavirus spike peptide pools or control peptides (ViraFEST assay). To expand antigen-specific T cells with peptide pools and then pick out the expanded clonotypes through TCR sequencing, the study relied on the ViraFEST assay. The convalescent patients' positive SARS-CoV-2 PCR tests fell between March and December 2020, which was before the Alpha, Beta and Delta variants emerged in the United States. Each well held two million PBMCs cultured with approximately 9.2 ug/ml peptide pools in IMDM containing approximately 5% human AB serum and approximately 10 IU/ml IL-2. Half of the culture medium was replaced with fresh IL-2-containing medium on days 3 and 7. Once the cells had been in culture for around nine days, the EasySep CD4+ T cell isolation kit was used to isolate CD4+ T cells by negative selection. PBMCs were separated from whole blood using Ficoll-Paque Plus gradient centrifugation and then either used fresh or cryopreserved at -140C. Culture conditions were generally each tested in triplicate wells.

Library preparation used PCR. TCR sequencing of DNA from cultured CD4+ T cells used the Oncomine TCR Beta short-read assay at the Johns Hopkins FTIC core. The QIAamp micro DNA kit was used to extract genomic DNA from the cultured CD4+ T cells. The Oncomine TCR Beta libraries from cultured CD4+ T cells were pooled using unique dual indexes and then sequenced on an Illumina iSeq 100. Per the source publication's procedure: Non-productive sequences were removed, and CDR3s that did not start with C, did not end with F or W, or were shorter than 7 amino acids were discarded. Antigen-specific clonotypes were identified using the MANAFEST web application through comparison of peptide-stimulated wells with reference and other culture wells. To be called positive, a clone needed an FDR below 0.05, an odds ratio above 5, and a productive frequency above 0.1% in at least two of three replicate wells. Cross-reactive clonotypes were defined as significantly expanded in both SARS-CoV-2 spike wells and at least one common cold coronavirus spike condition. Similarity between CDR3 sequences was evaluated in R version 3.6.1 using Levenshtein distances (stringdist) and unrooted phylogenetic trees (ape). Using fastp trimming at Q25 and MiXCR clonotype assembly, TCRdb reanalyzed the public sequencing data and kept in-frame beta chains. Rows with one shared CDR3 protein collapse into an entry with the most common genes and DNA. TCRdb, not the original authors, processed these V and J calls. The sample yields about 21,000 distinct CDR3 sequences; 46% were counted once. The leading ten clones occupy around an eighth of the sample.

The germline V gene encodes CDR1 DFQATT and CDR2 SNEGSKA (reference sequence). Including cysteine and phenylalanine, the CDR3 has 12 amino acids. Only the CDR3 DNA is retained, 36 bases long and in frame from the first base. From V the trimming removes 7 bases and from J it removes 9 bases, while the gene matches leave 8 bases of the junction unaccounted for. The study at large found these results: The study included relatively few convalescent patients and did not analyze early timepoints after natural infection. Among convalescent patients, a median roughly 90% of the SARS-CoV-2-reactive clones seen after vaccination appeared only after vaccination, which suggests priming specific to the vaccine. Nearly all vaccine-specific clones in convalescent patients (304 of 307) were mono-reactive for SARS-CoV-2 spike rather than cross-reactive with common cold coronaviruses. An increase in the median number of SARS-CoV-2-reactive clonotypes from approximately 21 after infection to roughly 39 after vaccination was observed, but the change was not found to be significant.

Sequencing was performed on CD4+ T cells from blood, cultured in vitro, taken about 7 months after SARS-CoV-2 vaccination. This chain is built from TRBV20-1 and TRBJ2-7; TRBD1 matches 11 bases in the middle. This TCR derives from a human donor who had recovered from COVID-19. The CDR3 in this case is CSVRDRGTGQYF. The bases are TGCAGTGTCCGGGACAGGGGGACAGGGCAGTACTTC.